Below, 22 T cell receptor beta chains from the same sample are listed, as sequenced in a study of cytomegalovirus exposure and HLA in healthy donors. PCR was performed using 60 Vbeta and 13 Jbeta primers. Sequencing used immunoSEQ multiplex PCR; TCRdb keeps in-frame clones, though not all of them. The sample records 140,000 or so clones, roughly 62% being singletons. Sequenced input: PBMCs. These receptors came from a male donor in good health and CMV-seronegative.

The chain joins TRBV15 to TRBJ1-3; no clear D gene. Germline-derived CDR1 and CDR2 are LNHNV and YYDKDF (reference sequence). Trimming shortened V by 0 bases and J by 3 bases, and 12 bases separated the two germline ends. The CDR3 covers 16 residues. CDR3 bases: TGTGCCACCAGCAGAGATTCCGTGGCTGATGGAAACACCATATATTTT. This translates into CATSRDSVADGNTIYF.

The gene calls are TRBV6-5 and TRBJ2-7, with 9 bases matching TRBD2. The J segment lost 5 bases and the V segment lost 5 bases, leaving 7 bases of the junction unmatched. Germline lookup yields CDR1 MNHEY and CDR2 SVGAGI. This CDR3 region has 14 residues. The CDR3 nucleotides read TGTGCCAGCAGTGGATGGCGGGGGGGCGACGAGCAGTACTTC. This gives the protein CASSGWRGGDEQYF.

The rearrangement links TRBV10-3 to TRBJ2-5; weak D call: TRBD1 (5 bases). The CDR3 sequence is 13 residues long. The germline gives CDR1 ENHRY, CDR2 SYGVKD. The V end lost 6 bases, the J end lost 2 bases, and 10 bases lay between the germline ends. The CDR3 region is CAIRQDLQETQYF. CDR3 coding DNA: TGTGCCATCAGACAGGACCTACAAGAGACCCAGTACTTC.

This chain connects TRBV5-1 to TRBJ1-1, with TRBD1 as a possible D gene (5 bases). The CDR3 runs to 16 residues. Germline lookup yields CDR1 SGHRS and CDR2 YFSETQ. V lost 0 bases, J lost 5 bases, and 17 bases lay in between. CDR3 sequence (DNA): TGCGCCAGCAGCTTGGAAGGTCCCACCAGGGCGACTGAAGCTTTCTTT. Translated, it gives CASSLEGPTRATEAFF.

J is TRBJ2-1 and V is TRBV19; no clear D. Germline V gene sequence: CDR1 LNHDA, CDR2 SQIVND (reference sequence). Between the trimmed V and J ends, which lost 5 bases and 9 bases, there was a span of 8 bases. The CDR3 is 11 residues long. In DNA, the CDR3 is TGTGCCAGTAGTGTTCTCGGTGAGCAGTTCTTC. It specifies CASSVLGEQFF.

V is TRBV29-1 and J is TRBJ2-5, with D tentatively TRBD1 (6 bases). The ends were cut back, 7 bases at V and 5 bases at J, with 17 bases in the middle. CDR1 is SQVTM, CDR2 ANQGSEA, per germline. The CDR3 runs 13 residues. DNA of the CDR3: TGCAGCGCCAAGCGGACAGAACAGGAGACCCAGTACTTC. Translated, it gives CSAKRTEQETQYF.

The genes are TRBV15 and TRBJ1-5; D not resolved. V lost 2 bases and J lost 5, with 10 bases in between. Looked up from germline, CDR1 is LNHNV and CDR2 is YYDKDF (reference sequence). The CDR3 runs to 14 residues. The CDR3 protein is CATSRPENDQPQHF. The CDR3 DNA sequence: TGTGCCACCAGCAGACCCGAGAACGATCAGCCCCAGCATTTT.

The rearrangement uses TRBV19 and TRBJ2-5, with TRBD1 matching 8 bases. CDR3 length equals 14 residues. J was trimmed by 5 bases and V by 3 bases; bases with no gene match: 5. CDR1 is LNHDA, CDR2 SQIVND, per germline (reference sequence). CDR3 sequence: CASSMGNRGETQYF. The DNA of the CDR3 is TGTGCCAGTAGTATGGGCAACAGGGGGGAGACCCAGTACTTC. The full variable domain, its missing parts supplied by reference TRBV19 and TRBJ2-5, is DGGITQSPKYLFRKEGQNVTLSCEQNLNHDAMYWYRQDPGQGLRLIYYSQIVNDFQKGDIAEGYSVSREKKESFPLTVTSAQKNPTAFYLCASSMGNRGETQYFGPGTRLLVL.

The rearrangement links TRBV6-1 to TRBJ1-2, with D unclear. Germline CDR1 is MNHNS and CDR2 is SASEGT. The germline V and J ends were trimmed by 2 bases and 3 bases, with 7 bases remaining between them. CDR3 length equals 13 residues. The CDR3: CASSETDYYGYTF. The CDR3 DNA follows: TGTGCCAGCAGTGAAACAGATTACTATGGCTACACCTTC.

CDR3 coding DNA: TGTGCCAGCTCACCCCCTCGGACAGGGATATCAGATACGCAGTATTTT. It specifies CASSPPRTGISDTQYF. The V gene is TRBV18, the J gene TRBJ2-3, with 8 positions matching TRBD1. This CDR3 has 16 amino acids. The V segment lost 3 bases and the J segment 4 bases; nucleotides outside the gene matches: 9. Germline V gene lookup returns CDR1 KGHSH and CDR2 LQKENI.

The chain joins TRBV5-1 to TRBJ2-7; 8 bases fit TRBD1. The CDR3 is 14 residues long. V was pared by 4 bases and J by 6 bases, with 9 bases of the junction left unmatched. The V gene's germline CDR1 is SGHRS and CDR2 YFSETQ. The CDR3 is CASSQGQGVGEQYF. The DNA of the CDR3 is TGCGCCAGCAGCCAAGGACAGGGTGTCGGCGAGCAGTACTTC.

The rearrangement links TRBV9 to TRBJ2-1; perhaps TRBD1 as D (6 bases). The CDR3 totals 15 residues. Looked up from germline, CDR1 is SGDLS and CDR2 is YYNGEE. Trimming pared 0 bases from V and 2 bases from J, leaving 9 bases between. The CDR3 nucleotides are TGTGCCAGCAGCGTAGGGCAGGGGCCCTACAATGAGCAGTTCTTC. Protein product: CASSVGQGPYNEQFF. Drawing the rest from reference TRBV9 and TRBJ2-1, the complete variable domain is DSGVTQTPKHLITATGQRVTLRCSPRSGDLSVYWYQQSLDQGLQFLIQYYNGEERAKGNILERFSAQQFPDLHSELNLSSLELGDSALYFCASSVGQGPYNEQFFGPGTRLTVL.

This clone showed up just a few times. The chain carries TRBV5-1 and TRBJ1-1; perhaps TRBD1 as D (6 bases). This CDR3 has 14 residues. Trimming shortened V by 4 bases and J by 7 bases, and 17 bases separated the two germline ends. CDR1 and CDR2 (germline): SGHRS, YFSETQ. This CDR3 is CASSPQGDNNEAFF. As DNA, the CDR3 is TGCGCCAGCAGCCCACAGGGAGATAATAATGAAGCTTTCTTT.

The rearrangement uses TRBV7-8 and TRBJ2-2; 9 bases match TRBD1. This CDR3 is 15 amino acids long. Germline values: CDR1 SGHVS, CDR2 FQNEAQ. With 6 bases clipped from V and 4 bases from J, the junction kept 6 bases outside the gene matches. CDR3 loop: CASRGGTGRTGELFF. Written as DNA, the CDR3 is TGTGCCAGCAGGGGAGGGACAGGGCGCACCGGGGAGCTGTTTTTT.

This clone was detected only a few times. The J gene is TRBJ1-5, the V gene TRBV6-1, with a tentative D call TRBD1 (5 bases). The CDR3 sequence is 13 residues long. The V gene lost 9 bases and the J gene lost 7 bases, with 16 bases spanning the gap. CDR1 and CDR2 from the germline V gene are MNHNS and SASEGT. The CDR3 coding sequence is TGTGCCAGTCGGACACGGACGGAGCAGCCCCAGCATTTT. As protein: CASRTRTEQPQHF.

This clone occurred once. The rearrangement uses TRBV6-5 and TRBJ2-7, with 7 bases matching TRBD1. The CDR3 spans 14 residues. With 0 bases clipped from V and 5 bases from J, the junction kept 4 bases outside the gene matches. The germline V gene has CDR1 MNHEY and CDR2 SVGAGI. In DNA form, the CDR3 reads TGTGCCAGCAGTTACTCGACAGGGTTCAACGAGCAGTACTTC. Translating it yields CASSYSTGFNEQYF.

This chain links TRBV12-5 with TRBJ2-1, with D maybe TRBD1 (6 bases). The CDR3 covers 15 residues. Trimming shortened V by 3 bases and J by 9 bases, and 18 bases separated the two germline ends. In germline, CDR1 is LGHNT, CDR2 FRNRAP. CDR3 DNA: TGTGCTAGTGGTTTAAGGGGGTTCCGGCAATCTGAGCAGTTCTTC. Protein product: CASGLRGFRQSEQFF.

The chain joins TRBV6-5 to TRBJ1-1; 8 nucleotides match TRBD1. V shed 7 bases and J 0 bases; nucleotides not matched to a gene: 7. The CDR3 is made up of 15 amino acids. CDR1 is MNHEY, CDR2 SVGAGI, per germline. CDR3 sequence: CASIGRGLMNTEAFF. CDR3 nucleotides: TGTGCCAGCATTGGCAGGGGGCTCATGAACACTGAAGCTTTCTTT.

This chain links TRBV18 with TRBJ1-2, with D perhaps matching TRBD1 (5 bases). This CDR3 contains 11 residues. The ends were cut back, 4 bases at V and 7 bases at J, with 7 bases in the middle. Germline V gene lookup returns CDR1 KGHSH and CDR2 LQKENI. CDR3 nucleotide sequence: TGTGCCAGCTCACGTCAGGGTGGCTACACCTTC. It codes for CASSRQGGYTF.

V is TRBV5-4 and J is TRBJ2-7; D unclear. Germline V CDR1 and CDR2: SGHNT, YYREEE (reference sequence). The CDR3 is made up of 11 amino acids. With 3 bases removed from V and 6 bases from J, the gap between germline ends came to 7 bases. Here the CDR3 reads CASSSPCEQYF. The CDR3 DNA sequence: TGTGCCAGCAGCTCCCCCTGCGAGCAGTACTTC.

V usage is TRBV7-2 and J usage is TRBJ2-5; possible D gene TRBD2, 5 bases. The germline V gene encodes CDR1 SGHTA and CDR2 FQGNSA. The CDR3 consists of 15 residues. V dropped 5 bases and J dropped 5 bases, with 18 bases sitting between them. CDR3 loop: CASSPAGIESETQYF. The CDR3 nucleotides are TGTGCCAGCAGCCCGGCCGGGATTGAATCGGAGACCCAGTACTTC.

The rearrangement links TRBV15 to TRBJ1-6; D gene ambiguous. Germline-derived CDR1 and CDR2 are LNHNV and YYDKDF (reference sequence). This CDR3 has 13 residues. V was trimmed by 5 bases and J by 6 bases, leaving 8 bases between them. This CDR3 is CATSPSLNSPLHF. CDR3 DNA sequence: TGTGCCACCAGCCCGTCCCTTAATTCACCCCTCCACTTT. Supplemented by reference TRBV15 and TRBJ1-6, the full variable domain reads DAMVIQNPRYQVTQFGKPVTLSCSQTLNHNVMYWYQQKSSQAPKLLFHYYDKDFNNEADTPDNFQSRRPNTSFCFLDIRSPGLGDTAMYLCATSPSLNSPLHFGNGTRLTVT.